These 22 T cell receptor beta chains were sequenced from one sample in a study of regulatory T cells in long-lasting Graves disease. Relying on iRepertoire HTBI primers and Arm-PCR of CDR3 regions, the team built TCR beta libraries. In TCRdb, the multiplex PCR reads were re-called with MiXCR into one record per CDR3 protein. This table has 350,000 to 400,000 distinct CDR3 sequences, roughly a sixth appearing once. The time point denotes: newly diagnosed GD, antithyroid drugs for less than 3 months. From PBMCs, RNA was extracted and then used to make the TCR library. This specimen consisted of peripheral blood mononuclear cells (PBMCs), obtained at new diagnosis, from a patient treated with antithyroid drugs. The receptors originated from a female donor with Graves disease.

The sample holds many counts of this clonotype. The V call is TRBV6-2 or TRBV6-3, the J call TRBJ2-3; D gene unclear. The CDR3 contains 16 residues. V was pared by 5 bases and J by 0 bases, with 15 bases between. CDR1 is MNHEY and CDR2 is SVGEGT in the germline V gene. The CDR3 DNA reads TGTGCCAGCAGTGAATCCCCGATTGTTAGCACAGATACGCAGTATTTT. Protein sequence: CASSESPIVSTDTQYF.

The gene calls are TRBV4-3 and TRBJ2-6; TRBD2 might be the D (7 bases). The CDR3 consists of 18 residues. The germline V gene has CDR1 LGHNA and CDR2 YSLEER. The V end was cut by 2 bases, the J end by 4 bases, with 18 bases between. Written as DNA, the CDR3 is TGCGCCAGCAGCCAATCAGTCTGGGAGGGGGAAGGGGCCAACGTCCTGACTTTC. It specifies CASSQSVWEGEGANVLTF.

The sample holds a few counts of this clonotype. The gene calls are TRBV14 and TRBJ1-4; unclear D gene. Germline loops: CDR1 SGHDN, CDR2 FVKESK. The V and J ends lost 0 bases and 10 bases respectively, with 6 bases between them. The CDR3 runs 12 residues. This chain's CDR3 is CASSQDRVKLFF. The CDR3, as DNA: TGTGCCAGCAGCCAAGATAGAGTAAAACTGTTTTTT. The variable domain in full, completed from reference TRBV14 and TRBJ1-4, reads EAGVTQFPSHSVIEKGQTVTLRCDPISGHDNLYWYRRVMGKEIKFLLHFVKESKQDESGMPNNRFLAERTGGTYSTLKVQPAELEDSGVYFCASSQDRVKLFFGSGTQLSVL.

This clonotype has at least ten counts. V gene TRBV11-2 combines with J gene TRBJ2-7; unclear D gene. Germline assignment: CDR1 SGHAT and CDR2 FQNNGV. V lost 3 bases and J lost 0, with 12 bases in between. This CDR3 comprises 15 residues. The DNA of the CDR3 is TGTGCCAGCAGCTTCTTCTCGGGTAGCTCCTACGAGCAGTACTTC. This sequence encodes CASSFFSGSSYEQYF.

This clonotype was seen ten or more times. The chain employs TRBV2 and TRBJ1-2, with 8 nucleotides matching TRBD1. V was clipped by 3 bases and J by 2 bases; unmatched bases: 5. Germline-derived CDR1 and CDR2 are SNHLY and FYNNEI. CDR3 length: 15 residues. The CDR3 reads CASSEGTGPNYGYTF. CDR3 DNA: TGTGCCAGCAGTGAGGGGACAGGCCCCAACTATGGCTACACCTTC.

This clonotype was counted ten times or more. This chain links TRBV6-9 with TRBJ1-6, with unresolved D. This CDR3 has 15 residues. Germline V lookup: CDR1 MNHGY, CDR2 SVAAGI. V shed 3 bases and J shed 5 bases, with 11 bases lying between them. The CDR3 region has the DNA TGTGCCAGCAGTTACTCCCCCGGAGATAATTCACCCCTCCACTTT. Residues: CASSYSPGDNSPLHF.

At least ten counts were recorded for this clonotype. The rearrangement links TRBV28 to TRBJ1-2, with D possibly matching TRBD1 (6 bases). The length of the CDR3 is 13 residues. V lost 5 bases, J lost 5 bases, and 12 bases lay in between. CDR1 and CDR2 from the germline V gene are MDHEN and SYDVKM. The CDR3 sequence: CASSLQGIYGYTF. The CDR3 nucleotides read TGTGCCAGCAGTCTACAGGGAATTTATGGCTACACCTTC.

This clonotype was seen at least ten times. J is TRBJ1-2 and V is TRBV12-3 or TRBV12-4; TRBD1 is a possible D gene (5 bases). This CDR3 has 19 residues. Trimming pared 3 bases from V and 1 base from J, leaving 24 bases between. The CDR3 DNA is TGTGCCAGCAGTTTCAGCAACTTCCCGTCAGGGTCCCTTAACTATGGCTACACCTTC. Its translation is CASSFSNFPSGSLNYGYTF.

This clonotype appeared many times. The chain employs TRBV27 and TRBJ2-1, with 8 bases lining up with TRBD2. V shed 1 base, J shed 1 base, and the junction held 3 bases outside the gene matches. Per the germline V gene, CDR1 is MNHEY and CDR2 is SMNVEV (reference sequence). The CDR3 spans 16 residues. The CDR3 protein is CASSLFGGRSYNEQFF. The CDR3 region has the DNA TGTGCCAGCAGTTTATTTGGCGGGAGGTCCTACAATGAGCAGTTCTTC.

This clonotype was recorded at least ten times. The chain employs TRBV20-1 and TRBJ1-6, with 9 bases lining up with TRBD1. The V segment lost 1 base and the J segment 6 bases; nucleotides outside the gene matches: 1. Per the germline V gene, CDR1 is DFQATT and CDR2 is SNEGSKA (reference sequence). This CDR3 has 14 amino acids. The CDR3 DNA sequence: TGCAGTGCTAGAGGGGGACAGGGTAATTCACCCCTCCACTTT. Its protein is CSARGGQGNSPLHF.

The chain employs TRBV13 and TRBJ1-1; no clear D gene. Germline lookup yields CDR1 PRHDT and CDR2 FYEKMQ (reference sequence). V was cut by 5 bases and J by 1 base, with 8 bases left in between. This CDR3 spans 13 amino acids. The CDR3 region has the DNA TGTGCCAGCAGCACCGGGCCGAACACTGAAGCTTTCTTT. This translates into CASSTGPNTEAFF.

This chain uses TRBV19 with TRBJ1-5; D is uncertain. Germline-derived CDR1 and CDR2 are LNHDA and SQIVND (reference sequence). The V end lost 9 bases, the J end lost 6 bases, and 18 bases lay between the germline ends. The CDR3 runs to 14 residues. CDR3 sequence reads: CARPSGKNGQPQHF. The CDR3 DNA is TGTGCCAGACCATCGGGGAAAAATGGTCAGCCCCAGCATTTT.

This clonotype came up many times. The J gene is TRBJ2-1, the V gene TRBV20-1; 14 bases are shared with TRBD2. The CDR3 loop spans 14 amino acids. V shed 5 bases, J shed 9 bases, and the junction held 6 bases outside the gene matches. Per germline, CDR1 DFQATT and CDR2 SNEGSKA (reference sequence). The CDR3 nucleotides read TGCAGTGCTGGTGGGACTAGCGGGGGTGGTGAGCAGTTCTTC. This gives the protein CSAGGTSGGGEQFF.

In this sample, this clonotype turned up many times. This chain connects TRBV6-2 or TRBV6-3 to TRBJ2-2; D gene ambiguous. This CDR3 is built from 14 residues. Germline V lookup: CDR1 MNHEY, CDR2 SVGEGT. The ends were cut back, 5 bases at V and 4 bases at J, with 11 bases in the middle. The CDR3 nucleotides are TGTGCCAGCAGTGTTGTGTCTAGCACCGGGGAGCTGTTTTTT. Encoded protein: CASSVVSSTGELFF.

As concerns this clonotype: This likely came from a read error, as a far larger clone is one base away. The genes are TRBV3-1 and TRBJ2-1; D is undetermined. V was clipped by 1 base and J by 13 bases, with 8 bases between them. CDR1 is LGHDT and CDR2 is YNNKEL in the germline V gene (reference sequence). The CDR3 extends over 11 amino acids. Here the CDR3 reads CASSQVETQFF. Written as DNA, the CDR3 is TGTGCCAGCAGCCAAGTCGAGACCCAGTTCTTC.

This clonotype was picked up many times. J is TRBJ2-1 and V is TRBV5-1; TRBD2 matches at 12 bases. The DNA end favors TRBJ2-5, so the J call may be wrong. The germline V gene has CDR1 SGHRS and CDR2 YFSETQ. The CDR3 totals 16 residues. CDR3 sequence reads: CASSPTSGGRGETQYF. CDR3 DNA sequence: TGCGCCAGCAGCCCGACTAGCGGGGGTCGGGGAGAGACCCAGTACTTC.

This clonotype came up many times. The gene calls are TRBV13 and TRBJ1-1; TRBD1 might be the D (5 bases). The germline V gene has CDR1 PRHDT and CDR2 FYEKMQ (reference sequence). The CDR3 has 14 residues. The V and J ends lost 4 bases and 6 bases respectively, with 15 bases between them. The CDR3 is CASSSGLGVSEAFF. As DNA, the CDR3 is TGTGCCAGCAGCTCAGGGTTGGGAGTCTCTGAAGCTTTCTTT.

The table lists this clonotype with many counts. V gene TRBV7-9 combines with J gene TRBJ2-1; no firm D call. CDR1 is SEHNR and CDR2 is FQNEAQ in the germline V gene (reference sequence). V was clipped by 1 base and J by 0 bases, with 16 bases between them. The CDR3 has 18 amino acids. The CDR3 DNA is TGTGCCAGCAGCTTAGTGATCGGCAGGACGAGCTCCTACAATGAGCAGTTCTTC. Residues: CASSLVIGRTSSYNEQFF.

In the case of this clonotype: This likely came from a read error, as a far larger clone is one base away. The rearrangement uses TRBV30 and TRBJ2-3; 7 bases match TRBD1. The DNA matches TRBJ1-1 better at its end, which makes the J call doubtful. From germline, CDR1 is GTSNPN and CDR2 SVGIG (reference sequence). This CDR3 region has 14 residues. The CDR3 nucleotides are TGTGCCTATCAAGCGGGACAGCACGCCACTGAAGCTTTCTTT. As protein: CAYQAGQHATEAFF.

This clonotype showed up many times. This chain connects TRBV7-3 to TRBJ1-1; D is unresolved. Germline V gene lookup returns CDR1 SGHTA and CDR2 FQGTGA. CDR3 length: 14 residues. Trimming shortened V by 2 bases and J by 4 bases, and 11 bases separated the two germline ends. The CDR3 here is CASSLSARSTEAFF. DNA of the CDR3: TGTGCCAGCAGCTTATCGGCCAGAAGCACTGAAGCTTTCTTT.

This clonotype was detected ten times or more. The gene calls are TRBV2 and TRBJ2-2; weak D call: TRBD2 (5 bases). V was cut by 7 bases and J by 4 bases, with 10 bases left in between. The CDR3 spans 13 residues. Looked up from germline, CDR1 is SNHLY and CDR2 is FYNNEI. The CDR3 region is CASTSGLTGELFF. For the CDR3, the DNA is TGTGCCAGCACAAGCGGCCTCACCGGGGAGCTGTTTTTT.

Regarding this clonotype: This may be a read error, as it is one base from a much larger clone. The J gene is TRBJ2-3, the V gene TRBV12-3 or TRBV12-4; 11 bases map to TRBD2. The CDR3 totals 15 residues. CDR3 in amino acids: CAGSVAGGPADTQYF. The CDR3 region has the DNA TGTGCCGGCAGTGTAGCGGGGGGGCCAGCAGATACGCAGTATTTT.